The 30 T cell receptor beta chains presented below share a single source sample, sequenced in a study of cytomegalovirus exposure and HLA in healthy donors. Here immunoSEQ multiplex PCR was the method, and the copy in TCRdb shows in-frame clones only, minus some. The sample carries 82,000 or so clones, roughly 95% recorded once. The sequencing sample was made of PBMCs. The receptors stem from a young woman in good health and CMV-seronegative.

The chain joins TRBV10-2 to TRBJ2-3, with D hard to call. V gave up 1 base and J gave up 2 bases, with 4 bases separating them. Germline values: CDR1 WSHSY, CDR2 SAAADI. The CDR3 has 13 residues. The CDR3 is CASSEYNTDTQYF. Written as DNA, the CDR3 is TGCGCCAGCAGTGAGTACAACACAGATACGCAGTATTTT.

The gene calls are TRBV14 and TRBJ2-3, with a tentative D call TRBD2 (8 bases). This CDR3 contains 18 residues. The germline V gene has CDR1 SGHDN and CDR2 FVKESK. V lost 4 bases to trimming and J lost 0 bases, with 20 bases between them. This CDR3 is CASSPRQGLVTSTDTQYF. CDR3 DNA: TGTGCCAGCAGCCCGAGACAGGGACTAGTCACTAGCACAGATACGCAGTATTTT.

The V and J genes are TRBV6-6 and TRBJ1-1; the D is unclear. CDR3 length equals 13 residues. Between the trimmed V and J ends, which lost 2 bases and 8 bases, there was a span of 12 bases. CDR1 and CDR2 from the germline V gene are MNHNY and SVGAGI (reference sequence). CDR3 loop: CASSYKVPGEAFF. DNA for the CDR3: TGTGCCAGCAGTTACAAGGTACCCGGGGAAGCTTTCTTT.

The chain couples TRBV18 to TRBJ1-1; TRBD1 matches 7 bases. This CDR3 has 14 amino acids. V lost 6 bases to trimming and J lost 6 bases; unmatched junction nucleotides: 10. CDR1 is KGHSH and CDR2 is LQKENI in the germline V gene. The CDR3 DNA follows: TGTGCCAGCTCCCCTTCGGGACAGTTCCCTGAAGCTTTCTTT. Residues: CASSPSGQFPEAFF.

CDR3 loop: CASTGNTEAFF. CDR3 bases: TGTGCCAGCACAGGGAACACTGAAGCTTTCTTT. The chain has TRBV6-5 and TRBJ1-1; D uncertain. V was pared by 7 bases and J by 1 base, with 4 bases between. Germline V gene data show CDR1 as MNHEY and CDR2 as SVGAGI. This CDR3 contains 11 residues.

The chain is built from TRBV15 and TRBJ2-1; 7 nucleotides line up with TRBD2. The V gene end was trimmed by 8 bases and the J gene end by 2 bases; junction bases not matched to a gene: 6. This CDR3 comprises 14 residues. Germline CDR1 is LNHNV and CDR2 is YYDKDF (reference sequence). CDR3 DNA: TGTGCCACCCGACTAGCCGATACCTACAATGAGCAGTTCTTC. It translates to CATRLADTYNEQFF. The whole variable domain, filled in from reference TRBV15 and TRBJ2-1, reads DAMVIQNPRYQVTQFGKPVTLSCSQTLNHNVMYWYQQKSSQAPKLLFHYYDKDFNNEADTPDNFQSRRPNTSFCFLDIRSPGLGDTAMYLCATRLADTYNEQFFGPGTRLTVL.

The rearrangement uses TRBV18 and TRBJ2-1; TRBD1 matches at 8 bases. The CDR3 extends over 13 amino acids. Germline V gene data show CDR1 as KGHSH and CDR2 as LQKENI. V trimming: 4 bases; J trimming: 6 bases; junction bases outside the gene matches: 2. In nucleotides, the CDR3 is TGTGCCAGCTCACAGGACAGGGTCAATGAGCAGTTCTTC. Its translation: CASSQDRVNEQFF.

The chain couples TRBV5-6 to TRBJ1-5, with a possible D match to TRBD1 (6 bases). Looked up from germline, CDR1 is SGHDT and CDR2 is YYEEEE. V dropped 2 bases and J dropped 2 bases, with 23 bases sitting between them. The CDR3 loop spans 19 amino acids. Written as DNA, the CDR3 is TGTGCCAGCAGCTTCTTCCCCCTTTCCTCTGGGGGCCGCAATCAGCCCCAGCATTTT. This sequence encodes CASSFFPLSSGGRNQPQHF. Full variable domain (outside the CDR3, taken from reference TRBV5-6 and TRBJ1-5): DAGVTQSPTHLIKTRGQQVTLRCSPKSGHDTVSWYQQALGQGPQFIFQYYEEEERQRGNFPDRFSGHQFPNYSSELNVNALLLGDSALYLCASSFFPLSSGGRNQPQHFGDGTRLSIL.

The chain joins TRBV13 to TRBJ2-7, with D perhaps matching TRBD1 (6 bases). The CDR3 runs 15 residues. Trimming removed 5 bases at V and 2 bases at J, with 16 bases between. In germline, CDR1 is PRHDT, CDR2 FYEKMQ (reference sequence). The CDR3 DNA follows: TGTGCCAGCAGCCCCTCGGTTGCAGGGGCCTACGAGCAGTACTTC. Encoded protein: CASSPSVAGAYEQYF.

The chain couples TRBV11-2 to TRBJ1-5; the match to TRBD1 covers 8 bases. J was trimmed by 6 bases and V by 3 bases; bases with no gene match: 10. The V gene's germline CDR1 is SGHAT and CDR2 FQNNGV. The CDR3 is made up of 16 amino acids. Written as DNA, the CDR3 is TGTGCCAGCAGCTTTGGATCAGGGGGCGCGTTTCAGCCCCAGCATTTT. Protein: CASSFGSGGAFQPQHF.

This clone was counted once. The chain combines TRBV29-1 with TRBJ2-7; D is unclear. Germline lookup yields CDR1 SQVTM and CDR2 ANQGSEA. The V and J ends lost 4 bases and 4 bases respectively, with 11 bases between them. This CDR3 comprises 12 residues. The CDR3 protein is CSVGGETYEQYF. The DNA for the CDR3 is TGCAGCGTTGGAGGTGAAACTTACGAGCAGTACTTC.

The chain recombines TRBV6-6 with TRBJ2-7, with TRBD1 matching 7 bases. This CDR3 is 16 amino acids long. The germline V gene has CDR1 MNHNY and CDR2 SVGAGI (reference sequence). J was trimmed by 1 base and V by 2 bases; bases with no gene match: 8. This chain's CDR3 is CASSYGADRRSYEQYF. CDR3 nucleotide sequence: TGTGCCAGCAGTTACGGTGCGGACAGGCGATCCTACGAGCAGTACTTC.

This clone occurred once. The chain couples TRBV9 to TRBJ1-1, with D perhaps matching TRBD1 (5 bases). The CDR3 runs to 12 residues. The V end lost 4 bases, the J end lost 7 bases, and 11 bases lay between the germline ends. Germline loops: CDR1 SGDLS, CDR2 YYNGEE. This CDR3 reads CASSPGGIEAFF. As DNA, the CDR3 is TGTGCCAGCAGCCCGGGGGGGATTGAAGCTTTCTTT.

The CDR3 DNA reads TGTGCCAGCTCACGAGTCGGAGCTGCTAGCACAGATACGCAGTATTTT. It codes for CASSRVGAASTDTQYF. The rearrangement joins TRBV18 to TRBJ2-3; D remains unclear. Trimming pared 4 bases from V and 0 bases from J, leaving 14 bases between. Germline CDR1 reads KGHSH; CDR2 reads LQKENI. The CDR3 is made up of 16 amino acids.

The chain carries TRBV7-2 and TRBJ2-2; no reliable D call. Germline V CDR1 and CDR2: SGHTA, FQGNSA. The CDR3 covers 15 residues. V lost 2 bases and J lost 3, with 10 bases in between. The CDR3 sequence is CASSLRFQDTGELFF. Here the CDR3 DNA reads TGTGCCAGCAGCTTACGCTTCCAGGACACCGGGGAGCTGTTTTTT.

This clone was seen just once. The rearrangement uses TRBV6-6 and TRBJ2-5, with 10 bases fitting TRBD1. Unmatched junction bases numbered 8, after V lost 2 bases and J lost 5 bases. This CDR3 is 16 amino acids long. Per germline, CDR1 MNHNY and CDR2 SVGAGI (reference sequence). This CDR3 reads CASSYGQGGSAETQYF. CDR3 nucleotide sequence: TGTGCCAGCAGTTACGGACAGGGGGGTTCGGCGGAGACCCAGTACTTC.

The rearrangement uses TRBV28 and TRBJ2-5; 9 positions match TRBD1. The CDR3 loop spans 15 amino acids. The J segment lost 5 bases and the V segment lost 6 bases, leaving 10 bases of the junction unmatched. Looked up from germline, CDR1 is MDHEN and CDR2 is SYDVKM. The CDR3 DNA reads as TGTGCCAGCAGAACAGGGGGGACAGGGATGGAGACCCAGTACTTC. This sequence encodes CASRTGGTGMETQYF.

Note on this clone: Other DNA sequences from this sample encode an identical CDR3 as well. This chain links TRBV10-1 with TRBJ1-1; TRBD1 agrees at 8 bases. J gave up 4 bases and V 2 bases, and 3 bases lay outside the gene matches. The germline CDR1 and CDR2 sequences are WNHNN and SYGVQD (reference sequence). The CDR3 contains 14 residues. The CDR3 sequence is CASSESTGGTEAFF. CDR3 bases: TGCGCCAGCAGTGAGAGCACAGGGGGCACTGAAGCTTTCTTT.

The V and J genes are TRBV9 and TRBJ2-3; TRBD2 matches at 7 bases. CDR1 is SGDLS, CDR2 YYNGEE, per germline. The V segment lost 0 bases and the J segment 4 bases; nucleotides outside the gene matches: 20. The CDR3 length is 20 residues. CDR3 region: CASSVAPLQGRAGYADTQYF. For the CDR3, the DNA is TGTGCCAGCAGCGTAGCTCCCCTCCAAGGTAGAGCGGGATACGCAGATACGCAGTATTTT.

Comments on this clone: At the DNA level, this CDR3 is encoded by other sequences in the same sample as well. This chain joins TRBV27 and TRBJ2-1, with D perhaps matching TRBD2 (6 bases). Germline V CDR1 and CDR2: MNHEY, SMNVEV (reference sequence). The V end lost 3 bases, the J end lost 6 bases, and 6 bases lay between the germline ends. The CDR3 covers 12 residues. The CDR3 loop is CASSLGGNEQFF. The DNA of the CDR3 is TGTGCCAGCAGTTTGGGAGGCAATGAGCAGTTCTTC.

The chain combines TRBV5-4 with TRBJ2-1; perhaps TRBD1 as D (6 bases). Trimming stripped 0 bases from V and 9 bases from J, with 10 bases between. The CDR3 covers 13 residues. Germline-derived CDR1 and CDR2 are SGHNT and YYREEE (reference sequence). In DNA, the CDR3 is TGTGCCAGCAGCTTGGCAGGGGTCCCTGAGCAGTTCTTC. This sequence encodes CASSLAGVPEQFF.

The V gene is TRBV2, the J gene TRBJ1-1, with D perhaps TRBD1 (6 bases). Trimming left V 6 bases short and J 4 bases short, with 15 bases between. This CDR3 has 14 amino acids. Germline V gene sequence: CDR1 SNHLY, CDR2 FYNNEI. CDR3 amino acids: CASRNRDGSTEAFF. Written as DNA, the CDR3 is TGTGCCAGCAGAAACAGGGATGGGAGCACTGAAGCTTTCTTT.

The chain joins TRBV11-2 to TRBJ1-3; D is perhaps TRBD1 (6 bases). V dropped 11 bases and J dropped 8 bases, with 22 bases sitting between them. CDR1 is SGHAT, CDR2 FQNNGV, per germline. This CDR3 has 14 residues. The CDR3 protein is CADGTLSREDTIYF. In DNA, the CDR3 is TGTGCCGATGGGACACTATCTAGGGAAGACACCATATATTTT.

For the CDR3, the DNA is TGTGCCAGCAGCTTAACGGTCAGGGGGCGAGCCGCCTATGGCTACACCTTC. Its protein is CASSLTVRGRAAYGYTF. This chain connects TRBV11-2 to TRBJ1-2; 8 nucleotides line up with TRBD1. J lost 4 bases, V lost 2 bases, and 12 bases had no gene match. From germline, CDR1 is SGHAT and CDR2 FQNNGV. The CDR3 consists of 17 residues.

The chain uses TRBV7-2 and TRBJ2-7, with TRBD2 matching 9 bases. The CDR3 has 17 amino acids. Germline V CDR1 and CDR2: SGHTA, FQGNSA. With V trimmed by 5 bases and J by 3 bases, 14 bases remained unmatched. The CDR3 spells CASSINVVLAGFYEQYF. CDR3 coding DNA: TGTGCCAGCAGCATAAATGTAGTGCTAGCGGGGTTCTACGAGCAGTACTTC.

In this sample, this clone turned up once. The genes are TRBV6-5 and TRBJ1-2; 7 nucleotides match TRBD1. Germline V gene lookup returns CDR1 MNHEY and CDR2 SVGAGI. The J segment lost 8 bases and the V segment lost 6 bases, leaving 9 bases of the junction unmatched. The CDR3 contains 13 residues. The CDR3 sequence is CASSLTGWSGYTF. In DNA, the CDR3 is TGTGCCAGCAGCCTGACAGGGTGGAGCGGCTACACCTTC.

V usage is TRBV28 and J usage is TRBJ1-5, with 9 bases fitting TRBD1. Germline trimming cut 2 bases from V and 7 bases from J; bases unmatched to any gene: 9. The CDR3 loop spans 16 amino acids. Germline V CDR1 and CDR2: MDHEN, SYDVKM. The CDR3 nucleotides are TGTGCCAGCAGTTTAAGGGGACAGGGAACCTGGCAGCCCCAGCATTTT. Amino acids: CASSLRGQGTWQPQHF.

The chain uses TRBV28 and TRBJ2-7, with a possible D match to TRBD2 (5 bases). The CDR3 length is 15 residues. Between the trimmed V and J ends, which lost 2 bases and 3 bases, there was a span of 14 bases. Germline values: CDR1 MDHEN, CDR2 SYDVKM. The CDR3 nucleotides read TGTGCCAGCAGTTTACGATCTAGCTTCGGCTACGAGCAGTACTTC. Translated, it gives CASSLRSSFGYEQYF.

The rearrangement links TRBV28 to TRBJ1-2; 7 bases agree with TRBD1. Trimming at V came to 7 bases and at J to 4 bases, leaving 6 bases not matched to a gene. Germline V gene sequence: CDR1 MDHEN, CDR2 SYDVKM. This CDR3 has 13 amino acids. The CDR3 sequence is CASTAGTVYGYTF. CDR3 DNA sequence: TGTGCCAGCACGGCCGGGACAGTCTATGGCTACACCTTC.

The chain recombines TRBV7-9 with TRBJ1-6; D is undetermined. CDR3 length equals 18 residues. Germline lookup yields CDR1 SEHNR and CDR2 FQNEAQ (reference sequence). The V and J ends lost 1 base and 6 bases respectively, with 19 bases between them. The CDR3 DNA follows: TGTGCCAGCAGCTTAGGGAGGTCGGGTACTAAGGTTAATTCACCCCTCCACTTT. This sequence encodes CASSLGRSGTKVNSPLHF.